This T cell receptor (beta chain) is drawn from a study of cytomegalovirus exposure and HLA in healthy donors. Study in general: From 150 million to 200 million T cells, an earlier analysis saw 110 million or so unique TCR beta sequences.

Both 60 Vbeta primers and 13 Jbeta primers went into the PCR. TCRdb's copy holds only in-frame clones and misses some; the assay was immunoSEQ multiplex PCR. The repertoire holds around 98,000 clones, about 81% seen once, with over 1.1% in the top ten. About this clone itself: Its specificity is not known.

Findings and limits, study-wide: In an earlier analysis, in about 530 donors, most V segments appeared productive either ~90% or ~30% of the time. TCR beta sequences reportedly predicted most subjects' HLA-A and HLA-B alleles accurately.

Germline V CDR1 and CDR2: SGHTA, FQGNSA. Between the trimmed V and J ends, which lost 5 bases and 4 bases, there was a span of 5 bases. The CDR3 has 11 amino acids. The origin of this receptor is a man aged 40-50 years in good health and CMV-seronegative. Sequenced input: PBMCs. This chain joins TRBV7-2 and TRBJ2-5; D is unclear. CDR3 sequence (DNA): TGTGCCAGCAGCGCCGGAGAGACCCAGTACTTC. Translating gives CASSAGETQYF.